What follows is one TCR beta chain and its context. What it binds is not known. The record originates from a study of cytomegalovirus exposure and HLA in healthy donors. Study details: A later analysis reported the approximately 120 validation repertoires used the same platform as the approximately 670 first-cohort repertoires. Overall study results and limits: TCR beta chains numbering 150 to 200 were designated cytomegalovirus-associated. Researchers reported that a few CMV-associated chains were confirmed in vitro as CMV antigen-specific.

TCRdb keeps only in-frame clones here, not all; method: immunoSEQ multiplex PCR. Of under 300,000 clones in the sample, 90% were seen once. The donors were members of the validation cohort comprising 100 to 150 subjects, separate from the approximately 630-subject first cohort. Per germline, CDR1 SGHNT and CDR2 YENEEA. Deletions cut 6 bases from V and 5 bases from J, with 13 bases between. This CDR3 is built from 13 residues. This chain links TRBV11-3 with TRBJ2-5; a possible D gene is TRBD1 (6 bases). This sequence was found in a woman aged 18-30 years in good health and CMV-seronegative. The specimen sequenced was PBMCs. The CDR3 sequence is CASSLNRAETQYF. The CDR3 DNA sequence: TGTGCCAGCAGTTTGAACAGGGCCGAGACCCAGTACTTC.